This T cell receptor beta chain derives from a study of T cell responses to AZD1222 COVID-19 vaccine. Study results and limitations: The CD4 TCRs associated with vaccination extended across spike and predominated at 160-218 and 743-854.

This CDR3 contains 17 residues. After removal of 3 bases from V and 7 bases from J, the junction contained 14 bases not matched to a gene. Germline V gives CDR1 MGHRA, CDR2 YSYEKL. Repertoires were generated with immunoSEQ multiplex PCR, while TCRdb's copy carries only in-frame clones and drops some. Of more than 150,000 clones listed, under 95% are singletons. A word on this clone: The antigen is not known.

The sequence was obtained from an adult who received the AZD1222 COVID-19 vaccine. Here the sequenced sample was peripheral blood, taken 28 days after the second AZD1222 dose. The chain combines TRBV4-1 with TRBJ2-5; 10 nucleotides line up with TRBD2. The CDR3 region has the DNA TGCGCCAGCAGCCACCAATTAGCGGGAGGCTCCGGTGGGACCCAGTACTTC. It specifies CASSHQLAGGSGGTQYF.